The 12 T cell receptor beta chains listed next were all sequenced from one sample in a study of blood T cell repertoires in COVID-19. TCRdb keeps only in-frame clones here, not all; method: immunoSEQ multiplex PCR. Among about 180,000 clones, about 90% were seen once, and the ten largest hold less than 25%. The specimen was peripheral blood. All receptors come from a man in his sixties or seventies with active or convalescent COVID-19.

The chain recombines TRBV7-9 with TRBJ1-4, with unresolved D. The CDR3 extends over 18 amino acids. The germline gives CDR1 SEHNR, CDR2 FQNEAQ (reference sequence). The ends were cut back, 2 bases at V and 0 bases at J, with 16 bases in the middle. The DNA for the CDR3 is TGTGCCAGCAGCTTAAGTTTCGGAGGTCTGTCAACTAATGAAAAACTGTTTTTT. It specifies CASSLSFGGLSTNEKLFF.

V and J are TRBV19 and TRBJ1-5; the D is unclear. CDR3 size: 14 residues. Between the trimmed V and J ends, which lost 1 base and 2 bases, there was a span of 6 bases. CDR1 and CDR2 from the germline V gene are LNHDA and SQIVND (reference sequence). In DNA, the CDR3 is TGTGCCAGTAGTATAGCCGAGGGCAATCAGCCCCAGCATTTT. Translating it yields CASSIAEGNQPQHF.

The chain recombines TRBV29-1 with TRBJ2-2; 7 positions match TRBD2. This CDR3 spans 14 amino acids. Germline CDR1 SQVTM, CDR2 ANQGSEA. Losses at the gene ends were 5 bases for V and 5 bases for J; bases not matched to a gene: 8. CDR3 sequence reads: CSVRLAGHTGELFF. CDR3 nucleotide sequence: TGCAGCGTTCGCTTAGCGGGCCATACCGGGGAGCTGTTTTTT.

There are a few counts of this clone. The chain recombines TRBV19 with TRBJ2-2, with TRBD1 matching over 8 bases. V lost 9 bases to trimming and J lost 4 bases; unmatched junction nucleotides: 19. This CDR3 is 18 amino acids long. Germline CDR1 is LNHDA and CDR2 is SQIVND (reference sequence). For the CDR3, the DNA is TGTGCCAGAGGGGAGGACAGGGATCCCCTCCAGGCCACCGGGGAGCTGTTTTTT. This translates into CARGEDRDPLQATGELFF.

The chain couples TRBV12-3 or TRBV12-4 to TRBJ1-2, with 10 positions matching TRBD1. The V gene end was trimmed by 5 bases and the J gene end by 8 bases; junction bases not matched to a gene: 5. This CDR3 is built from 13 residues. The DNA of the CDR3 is TGTGCCAGCAGTCGACAGGGGGCTAGGGGCTACACCTTC. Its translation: CASSRQGARGYTF.

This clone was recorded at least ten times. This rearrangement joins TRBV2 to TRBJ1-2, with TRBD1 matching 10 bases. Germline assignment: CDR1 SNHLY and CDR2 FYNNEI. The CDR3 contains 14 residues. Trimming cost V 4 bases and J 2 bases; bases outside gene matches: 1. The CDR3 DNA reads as TGTGCCAGCAGTGGGGACAGGGGAAACTATGGCTACACCTTC. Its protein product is CASSGDRGNYGYTF.

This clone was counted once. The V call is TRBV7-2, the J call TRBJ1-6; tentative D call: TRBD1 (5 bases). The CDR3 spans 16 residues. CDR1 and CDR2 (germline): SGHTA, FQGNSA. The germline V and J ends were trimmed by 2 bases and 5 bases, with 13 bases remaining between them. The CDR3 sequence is CASSLQGRGNNSPLHF. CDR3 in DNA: TGTGCCAGCAGCTTACAGGGAAGAGGCAATAATTCACCCCTCCACTTT.

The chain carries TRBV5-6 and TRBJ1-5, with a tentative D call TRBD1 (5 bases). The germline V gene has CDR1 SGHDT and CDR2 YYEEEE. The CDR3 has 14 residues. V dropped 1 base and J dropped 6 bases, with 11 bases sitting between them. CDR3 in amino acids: CASSLRGDFQPQHF. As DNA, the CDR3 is TGTGCCAGCAGCTTGCGGGGGGACTTTCAGCCCCAGCATTTT.

CDR3 protein: CASSFWGGMMGPKLREQFF. In DNA form, the CDR3 reads TGTGCCAGCAGCTTTTGGGGAGGTATGATGGGACCCAAACTCCGTGAGCAGTTCTTC. The chain employs TRBV11-3 and TRBJ2-1, with a tentative D call TRBD2 (6 bases). Trimming cost V 3 bases and J 9 bases, with 30 bases left between them. Germline CDR1 and CDR2: SGHNT and YENEEA. The CDR3 runs to 19 residues.

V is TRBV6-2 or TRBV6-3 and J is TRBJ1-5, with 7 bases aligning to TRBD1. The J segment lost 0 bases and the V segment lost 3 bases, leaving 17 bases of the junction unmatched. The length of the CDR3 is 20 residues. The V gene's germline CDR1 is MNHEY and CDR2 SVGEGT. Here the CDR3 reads CASSYNPFLIRDSSNQPQHF. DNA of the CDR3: TGTGCCAGCAGTTATAACCCCTTTCTTATCCGGGACAGTAGCAATCAGCCCCAGCATTTT.

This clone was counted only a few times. The CDR3 region is CASSGAGTGREETQYF. CDR3 bases: TGTGCCAGCAGTGGGGCAGGGACAGGGAGAGAAGAGACCCAGTACTTC. The rearrangement uses TRBV28 and TRBJ2-5; 9 bases fit TRBD1. The germline gives CDR1 MDHEN, CDR2 SYDVKM. With V trimmed by 5 bases and J by 3 bases, 10 bases remained unmatched. The CDR3 is 16 amino acids. Variable domain in full (rest from reference TRBV28 and TRBJ2-5): DVKVTQSSRYLVKRTGEKVFLECVQDMDHENMFWYRQDPGLGLRLIYFSYDVKMKEKGDIPEGYSVSREKKERFSLILESASTNQTSMYLCASSGAGTGREETQYFGPGTRLLVL.

DNA of the CDR3: TGTGCCAGCAGCCGAGGGGGCCGGACAGCCTACGAGCAGTACTTC. It yields the protein CASSRGGRTAYEQYF. The J gene is TRBJ2-7, the V gene TRBV5-4; the match to TRBD1 covers 7 bases. This CDR3 is built from 15 residues. Trimming at V came to 4 bases and at J to 2 bases, leaving 9 bases not matched to a gene. From germline, CDR1 is SGHNT and CDR2 YYREEE (reference sequence). Combining the CDR3 with reference TRBV5-4 and TRBJ2-7 gives the whole variable domain ETGVTQSPTHLIKTRGQQVTLRCSSQSGHNTVSWYQQALGQGPQFIFQYYREEENGRGNFPPRFSGLQFPNYSSELNVNALELDDSALYLCASSRGGRTAYEQYFGPGTRLTVT.